This entry concerns a single T cell receptor (beta chain). What it recognizes is unknown. With V trimmed by 5 bases and J by 0 bases, 3 bases remained unmatched. Germline CDR1 reads SNHLY; CDR2 reads FYNNEI. CDR3 length: 14 amino acids. The entry originates in a study of memory CD4+ T cells and cytomegalovirus serostatus. Study observations and caveats: CD4+ memory repertoires contained 67 of 164 reported CMV TCRbeta sequences. The CMV-associated TCR signature appears largely within the CD4+ memory repertoire.

In the authors' workflow: After removing out-of-frame reads, around 2,000,000 distinct TCRbeta sequences remained. Profiled with immunoSEQ multiplex PCR; TCRdb holds only in-frame clones, not every one. V, J and clone size are those of that table, while D and trimming were read from the DNA. The table records about 59,000 clones, 80% to 90% of them present only once. The sort gate was single viable CD3+CD4+CD8-CD45RO+ cells for memory CD4+ T cells. This chain uses TRBV2 with TRBJ1-1; 7 nucleotides line up with TRBD1. The TCR comes from an adult in good health and CMV-seronegative. The specimen sequenced was memory CD4+ T cells from blood. Here the CDR3 reads CASSPGGMNTEAFF. CDR3 DNA: TGTGCCAGCAGTCCAGGGGGGATGAACACTGAAGCTTTCTTT.